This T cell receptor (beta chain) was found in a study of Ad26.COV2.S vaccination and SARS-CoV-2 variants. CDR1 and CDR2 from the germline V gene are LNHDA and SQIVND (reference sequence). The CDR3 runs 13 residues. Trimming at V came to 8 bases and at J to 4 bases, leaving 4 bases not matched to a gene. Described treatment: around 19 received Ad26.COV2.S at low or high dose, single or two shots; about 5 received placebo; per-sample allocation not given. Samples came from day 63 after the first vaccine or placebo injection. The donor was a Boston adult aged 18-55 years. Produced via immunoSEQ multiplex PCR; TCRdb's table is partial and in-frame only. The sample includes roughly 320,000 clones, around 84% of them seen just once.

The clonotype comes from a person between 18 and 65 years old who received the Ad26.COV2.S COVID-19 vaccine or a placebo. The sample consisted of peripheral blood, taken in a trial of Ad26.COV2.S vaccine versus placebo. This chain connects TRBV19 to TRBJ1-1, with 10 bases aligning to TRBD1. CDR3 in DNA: TGTGCCAGTCTGGGACAGGGGCTCACTGAAGCTTTCTTT. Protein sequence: CASLGQGLTEAFF.